Below, 27 T cell receptor beta chains from the same sample are listed, as sequenced in a study of PD-1 blockade in classical Hodgkin lymphoma. There was relapse after autologous stem cell transplantation in every patient, and there was variation in brentuximab vedotin exposure. TCRdb's table, derived via immunoSEQ multiplex PCR, lists solely in-frame clones and lacks some. The table includes some 65,000 clones, 71% detected once. This sample comprised peripheral blood mononuclear cells (PBMCs), obtained before the second cycle of nivolumab. The receptor set was obtained from a human donor with classical Hodgkin lymphoma.

V is TRBV18 and J is TRBJ1-4; D is ambiguous. Germline V gives CDR1 KGHSH, CDR2 LQKENI. V was pared by 2 bases and J by 0 bases, with 7 bases between. The CDR3 is 15 amino acids. The CDR3 reads CASSPGPATNEKLFF. The CDR3 region has the DNA TGTGCCAGCTCACCAGGCCCCGCAACTAATGAAAAACTGTTTTTT.

The V and J genes are TRBV6-5 and TRBJ1-2; D remains unclear. The ends were cut back, 6 bases at V and 5 bases at J, with 16 bases in the middle. The CDR3 covers 14 residues. In germline, CDR1 is MNHEY, CDR2 SVGAGI. Here the CDR3 DNA reads TGTGCCAGCAGAAGAGCCGGAGTTTTATATGGCTACACCTTC. Its protein product is CASRRAGVLYGYTF.

The rearrangement joins TRBV2 to TRBJ2-3; TRBD2 aligns across 9 bases. Looked up from germline, CDR1 is SNHLY and CDR2 is FYNNEI. CDR3 size: 15 residues. With 3 bases clipped from V and 4 bases from J, the junction kept 5 bases outside the gene matches. For the CDR3, the DNA is TGTGCCAGCAGTGAGTTGGCTAGCGGGGCAGATACGCAGTATTTT. This encodes CASSELASGADTQYF.

A single count supports this clone. V is TRBV7-3 and J is TRBJ2-2, with TRBD2 as a possible D gene (7 bases). CDR1 SGHTA and CDR2 FQGTGA come from the germline V gene. CDR3 size: 16 residues. Trimming stripped 6 bases from V and 1 base from J, with 15 bases between. Here the CDR3 reads CASSSTGGLNTGELFF. In nucleotides, the CDR3 is TGTGCCAGCAGTTCCACCGGGGGGCTGAACACCGGGGAGCTGTTTTTT.

The rearrangement links TRBV7-9 to TRBJ1-2; D is unclear. This CDR3 spans 12 amino acids. Trimming took 1 base from V and 8 from J, leaving 8 bases between them. Germline V CDR1 and CDR2: SEHNR, FQNEAQ (reference sequence). This chain's CDR3 is CASSLEAGGYTF. The CDR3 coding sequence is TGTGCCAGCAGCTTAGAAGCCGGCGGCTACACCTTC.

The rearrangement links TRBV7-8 to TRBJ2-2; 11 nucleotides line up with TRBD1. Germline V lookup: CDR1 SGHVS, CDR2 FQNEAQ. The CDR3 sequence is 17 residues long. Trimming at V came to 2 bases and at J to 7 bases, leaving 9 bases not matched to a gene. The CDR3, as DNA: TGTGCCAGCAGCTTAATTCTTGGGGACAGGGGGATCGGGGAGCTGTTTTTT. It yields the protein CASSLILGDRGIGELFF.

The V call is TRBV7-9, the J call TRBJ2-1; D uncertain. Per the germline V gene, CDR1 is SEHNR and CDR2 is FQNEAQ (reference sequence). With 4 bases removed from V and 1 base from J, the gap between germline ends came to 11 bases. The CDR3 length is 15 residues. CDR3 nucleotides: TGTGCCAGCAGCTATCACACGGATTCCTACAATGAGCAGTTCTTC. Its translation: CASSYHTDSYNEQFF.

The chain recombines TRBV12-5 with TRBJ1-2; TRBD1 matches 7 bases. Germline loops: CDR1 LGHNT, CDR2 FRNRAP. V lost 5 bases to trimming and J lost 4 bases; unmatched junction nucleotides: 4. The CDR3 has 13 residues. The DNA for the CDR3 is TGTGCTAGTGGTATCGGGACAGCCTATGGCTACACCTTC. Translated, it gives CASGIGTAYGYTF.

This clone was observed a few times. The chain employs TRBV11-2 and TRBJ1-1; D is perhaps TRBD1 (6 bases). The CDR3 spans 15 residues. CDR1 is SGHAT, CDR2 FQNNGV, per germline. The V and J ends lost 5 bases and 1 base respectively, with 14 bases between them. The CDR3 sequence is CASSAPGHGNTEAFF. CDR3 nucleotide sequence: TGTGCCAGCAGCGCCCCGGGACATGGGAACACTGAAGCTTTCTTT.

V gene TRBV6-5 combines with J gene TRBJ2-2; perhaps TRBD2 as D (6 bases). The V and J ends lost 2 bases and 2 bases respectively, with 12 bases between them. The CDR3 is 16 amino acids. CDR1 is MNHEY, CDR2 SVGAGI, per germline. The chain's CDR3 is CASSYAGLDNTGELFF. CDR3 sequence (DNA): TGTGCCAGCAGTTACGCGGGACTCGATAACACCGGGGAGCTGTTTTTT.

The chain links TRBV4-1 to TRBJ2-7, with D tentatively TRBD1 (5 bases). Trimming stripped 0 bases from V and 5 bases from J, with 5 bases between. CDR1 is MGHRA, CDR2 YSYEKL, per germline. This CDR3 is built from 12 residues. CDR3 DNA sequence: TGCGCCAGCAGCCAAGAGACAGACGAGCAGTACTTC. This sequence encodes CASSQETDEQYF.

The V call is TRBV5-4, the J call TRBJ1-1; 9 bases align to TRBD1. The ends lost 4 bases at V and 1 base at J; junction bases unmatched: 8. CDR3 length: 16 amino acids. Looked up from germline, CDR1 is SGHNT and CDR2 is YYREEE (reference sequence). The CDR3 here is CASSPAGTGKNTEAFF. CDR3 DNA: TGTGCCAGCAGCCCGGCTGGGACAGGGAAGAACACTGAAGCTTTCTTT.

This chain links TRBV14 with TRBJ2-1; no definite D call. In germline, CDR1 is SGHDN, CDR2 FVKESK. The CDR3 extends over 15 amino acids. With 5 bases removed from V and 7 bases from J, the gap between germline ends came to 18 bases. The CDR3 here is CASSSSSSPSNEQFF. The CDR3 nucleotides are TGTGCCAGCAGCTCCTCGTCCAGCCCCTCAAATGAGCAGTTCTTC.

This clone was detected only a few times. The chain recombines TRBV7-6 with TRBJ1-1; D is uncertain. The V gene's germline CDR1 is SGHVS and CDR2 FNYEAQ. CDR3 length: 17 residues. Trimming removed 5 bases from V and 2 bases from J, with 21 bases in between. DNA of the CDR3: TGTGCCAGCAGCCCGAGTCCTTTTTTGAGCTTAAACACTGAAGCTTTCTTT. Its translation: CASSPSPFLSLNTEAFF.

This chain uses TRBV30 with TRBJ2-5, with TRBD2 matching 13 bases. The CDR3 contains 16 residues. The trim removed 1 base at V and 6 bases at J, leaving 8 bases unmatched. Germline V lookup: CDR1 GTSNPN, CDR2 SVGIG (reference sequence). Written as DNA, the CDR3 is TGTGCCTGGAGTGAGAAGACTAGCGGGAGGCTGAAGACCCAGTACTTC. Its translation: CAWSEKTSGRLKTQYF.

The J gene is TRBJ2-7, the V gene TRBV7-6; TRBD2 matches at 10 bases. The germline gives CDR1 SGHVS, CDR2 FNYEAQ. The CDR3 loop spans 12 amino acids. Germline trimming cut 8 bases from V and 6 bases from J; bases unmatched to any gene: 4. The CDR3 loop is CASALAGAEQYF. The CDR3 DNA sequence: TGTGCCAGCGCCCTAGCGGGAGCCGAGCAGTACTTC.

This clone was counted ten times or more. The chain has TRBV28 and TRBJ1-1; D is ambiguous. Germline V gene data show CDR1 as MDHEN and CDR2 as SYDVKM. With 4 bases removed from V and 0 bases from J, the gap between germline ends came to 15 bases. This CDR3 has 16 residues. The CDR3: CASSSPGSRMNTEAFF. The CDR3 coding sequence is TGTGCCAGCAGTTCCCCGGGATCACGAATGAACACTGAAGCTTTCTTT.

The chain combines TRBV7-1 with TRBJ2-7; D is ambiguous. TRBV7-1 is flagged as an ORF with uncertain function. CDR3 length: 15 residues. V was cut by 4 bases and J by 1 base, with 14 bases left in between. The DNA for the CDR3 is TGTGCCAGCAGCTTAGTGGGTGACCCTTCCTACGAGCAGTACTTC. Its translation is CASSLVGDPSYEQYF.

The chain uses TRBV28 and TRBJ1-3; D is unresolved. Germline values: CDR1 MDHEN, CDR2 SYDVKM. CDR3 length: 15 amino acids. The V and J ends lost 7 bases and 0 bases respectively, with 13 bases between them. The CDR3 is CASTIDISSGNTIYF. The CDR3 DNA sequence: TGTGCCAGCACCATCGACATTTCCTCTGGAAACACCATATATTTT.

The rearrangement uses TRBV5-5 and TRBJ1-1; D might be TRBD1 (6 bases). The germline V gene encodes CDR1 SGHKS and CDR2 YYEKEE (reference sequence). The ends were cut back, 1 base at V and 3 bases at J, with 10 bases in the middle. The CDR3 totals 14 residues. Here the CDR3 DNA reads TGTGCCAGCAGCTTGTGGGGGCGGGACACTGAAGCTTTCTTT. This encodes CASSLWGRDTEAFF.

This clone appeared a few times. V gene TRBV7-8 combines with J gene TRBJ2-3, with D perhaps matching TRBD1 (6 bases). This CDR3 comprises 15 residues. Germline V gives CDR1 SGHVS, CDR2 FQNEAQ. Trimming took 5 bases from V and 6 from J, leaving 18 bases between them. The CDR3 DNA reads TGTGCCAGCAGCGTACAGGGTCCCCAGATCGATACGCAGTATTTT. Translation gives CASSVQGPQIDTQYF.

V and J are TRBV29-1 and TRBJ2-3; 12 positions match TRBD2. This CDR3 comprises 13 residues. Germline V gene lookup returns CDR1 SQVTM and CDR2 ANQGSEA. V was pared by 5 bases and J by 12 bases, with 9 bases of the junction left unmatched. The CDR3 bases are TGCAGCGTTACCGGACTAGCGGGATACTCTCAGTATTTT. This codes for CSVTGLAGYSQYF.

The rearrangement joins TRBV19 to TRBJ2-7; 7 bases are shared with TRBD1. Germline loops: CDR1 LNHDA, CDR2 SQIVND (reference sequence). CDR3 size: 13 residues. V trimming: 4 bases; J trimming: 5 bases; junction bases outside the gene matches: 5. DNA for the CDR3: TGTGCCAGTAGTACTAAACAGGGGAACGAGCAGTACTTC. Protein: CASSTKQGNEQYF.

V is TRBV11-1 and J is TRBJ2-5; D is uncertain. The germline V gene has CDR1 SGHAT and CDR2 FQDESV (reference sequence). Trimming left V 5 bases short and J 3 bases short, with 16 bases between. The length of the CDR3 is 15 residues. The CDR3 DNA is TGTGCCAGCAGCCCAGTCTTCATGAACGAAGAGACCCAGTACTTC. Translated, it gives CASSPVFMNEETQYF.

V usage is TRBV5-1 and J usage is TRBJ2-7, with 12 bases fitting TRBD1. This CDR3 is built from 14 residues. Looked up from germline, CDR1 is SGHRS and CDR2 is YFSETQ. V trimming: 4 bases; J trimming: 5 bases; junction bases outside the gene matches: 4. In nucleotides, the CDR3 is TGCGCCAGCAGCATGGGACAGGGGGCCAACGAGCAGTACTTC. Its translation is CASSMGQGANEQYF.

This clone has a handful of counts. The chain has TRBV5-4 and TRBJ1-1, with 7 positions matching TRBD1. The CDR3 runs to 16 residues. Germline V gene sequence: CDR1 SGHNT, CDR2 YYREEE (reference sequence). V lost 1 base, J lost 1 base, and 7 bases stayed unmatched. CDR3 nucleotide sequence: TGTGCCAGCAGCTTGCAGCAGGGGGGTTGGAACACTGAAGCTTTCTTT. Protein sequence: CASSLQQGGWNTEAFF.

The table lists this clone with a few counts. The V call is TRBV27, the J call TRBJ1-3; TRBD1 matches at 7 bases. There are 14 residues in the CDR3. V shed 5 bases, J shed 1 base, and the junction held 2 bases outside the gene matches. Germline V gene data show CDR1 as MNHEY and CDR2 as SMNVEV (reference sequence). Here the CDR3 reads CASSRQGSGNTIYF. The CDR3 DNA follows: TGTGCCAGCAGTCGACAGGGATCTGGAAACACCATATATTTT.